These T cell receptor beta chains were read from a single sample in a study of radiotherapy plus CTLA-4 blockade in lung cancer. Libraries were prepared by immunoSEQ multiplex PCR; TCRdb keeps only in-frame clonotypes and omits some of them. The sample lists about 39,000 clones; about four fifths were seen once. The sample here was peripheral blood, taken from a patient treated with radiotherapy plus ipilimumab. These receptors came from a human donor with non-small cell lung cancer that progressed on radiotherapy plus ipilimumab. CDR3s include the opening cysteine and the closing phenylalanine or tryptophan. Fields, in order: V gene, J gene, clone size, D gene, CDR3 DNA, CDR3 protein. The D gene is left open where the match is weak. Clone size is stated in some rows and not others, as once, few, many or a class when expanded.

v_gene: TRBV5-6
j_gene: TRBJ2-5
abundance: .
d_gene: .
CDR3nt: TGTGCCAGCAGCGGCCGTTTGTACTTC
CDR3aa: CASSGRLYF

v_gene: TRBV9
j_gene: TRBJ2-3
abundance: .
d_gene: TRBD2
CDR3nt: TGTGCCAGCAGCGTTAGGGCTAGCGGGACCCCAGATACGCAGTATTTT
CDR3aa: CASSVRASGTPDTQYF

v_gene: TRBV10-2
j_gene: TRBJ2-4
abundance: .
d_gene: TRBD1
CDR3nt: TGCGCCAGCAGTGAGTCTTGGACAGGGCTTAGCAAAAACATTCAGTACTTC
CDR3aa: CASSESWTGLSKNIQYF

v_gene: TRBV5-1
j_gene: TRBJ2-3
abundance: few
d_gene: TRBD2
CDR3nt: TGCGCCAGCAGCTTTGGGTGGAGTAGCGGGACCACAGATACGCAGTATTTT
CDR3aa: CASSFGWSSGTTDTQYF

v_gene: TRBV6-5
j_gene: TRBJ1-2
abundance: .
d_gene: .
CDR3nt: TGTGTCAGCAAACTGCTGCAGGGTGTAGGGTATGGCTACACCTTC
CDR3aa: CVSKLLQGVGYGYTF

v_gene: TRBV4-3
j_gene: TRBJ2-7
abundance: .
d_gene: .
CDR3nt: TGCGCCAGCAGCCCCCAACAGGGAACCTACGAGCAGTACTTC
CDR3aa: CASSPQQGTYEQYF

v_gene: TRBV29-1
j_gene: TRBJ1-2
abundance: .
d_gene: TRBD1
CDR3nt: TGCAGCGTTGAAAGGGCGCAGGGGGCGATTGTAAGCGGCTACACCTTC
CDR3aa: CSVERAQGAIVSGYTF

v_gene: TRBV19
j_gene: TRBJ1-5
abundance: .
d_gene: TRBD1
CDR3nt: TGTGCCAGTAGAACAGGGGGCTTCGGCAATCAGCCCCAGCATTTT
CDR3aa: CASRTGGFGNQPQHF

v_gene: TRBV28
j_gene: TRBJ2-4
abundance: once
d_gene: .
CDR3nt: TGTGCCAGCAGTTTAGATTCCGGGTACCTTGACAAAAACATTCAGTACTTC
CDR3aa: CASSLDSGYLDKNIQYF

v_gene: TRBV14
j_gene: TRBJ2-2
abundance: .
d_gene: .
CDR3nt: TGTGCCAGCAGCCAAGGACAGTTTACCGGGGAGCTGTTTTTT
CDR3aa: CASSQGQFTGELFF

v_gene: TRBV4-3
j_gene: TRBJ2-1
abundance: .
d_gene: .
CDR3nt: TGCGCCAGCAGCCAAACGTACCCTATGGGGGCATACAATGAGCAGTTCTTC
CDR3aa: CASSQTYPMGAYNEQFF

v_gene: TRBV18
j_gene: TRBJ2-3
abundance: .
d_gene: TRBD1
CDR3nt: TGTGCCAGCTCACCAGGACAGGGCACAGATACGCAGTATTTT
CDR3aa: CASSPGQGTDTQYF

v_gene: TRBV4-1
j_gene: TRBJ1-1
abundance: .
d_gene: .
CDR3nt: TGCGCCAGCAGCCAAGTTCTGTTGAACACTGAAGCTTTCTTT
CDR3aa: CASSQVLLNTEAFF

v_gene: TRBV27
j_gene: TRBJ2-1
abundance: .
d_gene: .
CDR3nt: TGTGCCAGCAGTTTATTGACCGGACAAGATGAGCAGTTCTTC
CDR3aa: CASSLLTGQDEQFF

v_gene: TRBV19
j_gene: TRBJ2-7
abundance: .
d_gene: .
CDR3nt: TGTGCCAGTAGTTCCCTTGGGCGCAGTGAAAGCTACGAGCAGTACTTC
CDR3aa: CASSSLGRSESYEQYF

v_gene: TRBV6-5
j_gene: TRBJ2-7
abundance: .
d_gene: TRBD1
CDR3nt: TGTGCCACCCGGGTGACAGGGGCCTACGAGCAGTACTTC
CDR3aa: CATRVTGAYEQYF

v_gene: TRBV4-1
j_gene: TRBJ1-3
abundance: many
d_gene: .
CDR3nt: TGCGCCAGCAGCGAGCGGGAGACTGCAAACACCATATATTTT
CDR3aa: CASSERETANTIYF

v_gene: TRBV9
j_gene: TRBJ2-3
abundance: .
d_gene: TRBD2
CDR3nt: TGTGCCAGCAGCCCTAGCGGTAGCACAGATACGCAGTATTTT
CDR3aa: CASSPSGSTDTQYF

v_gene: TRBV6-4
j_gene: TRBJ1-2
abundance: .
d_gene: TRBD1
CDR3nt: TGTGCCAGCAGTGACCTTTCAGGGGGAGGCGGCTACACCTTC
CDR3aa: CASSDLSGGGGYTF

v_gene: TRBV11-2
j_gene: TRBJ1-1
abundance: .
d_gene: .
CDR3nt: TGTGCCAGCAGCCGTACAGGGTTTGGCGCTGAAGCTTTCTTT
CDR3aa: CASSRTGFGAEAFF

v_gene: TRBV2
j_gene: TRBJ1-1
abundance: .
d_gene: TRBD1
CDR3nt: TGTGCCAGCAATAGACAGGGCTCGGCTGAAGCTTTCTTT
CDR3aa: CASNRQGSAEAFF

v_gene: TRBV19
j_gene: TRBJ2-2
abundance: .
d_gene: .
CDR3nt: TGTGCCAGTATGAGACAGGGAGGAACCGGGGAGCTGTTTTTT
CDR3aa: CASMRQGGTGELFF

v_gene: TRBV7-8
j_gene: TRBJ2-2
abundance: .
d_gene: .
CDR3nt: TGTGCCAGCACCAGCCAATGGGGGCGCGGGTCCGGGGAGCTGTTTTTT
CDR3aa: CASTSQWGRGSGELFF

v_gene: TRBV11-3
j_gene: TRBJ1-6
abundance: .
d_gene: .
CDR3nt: TGTGCCAGCAGCTTAGAGGGCCATAATTCACCCCTCCACTTT
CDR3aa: CASSLEGHNSPLHF

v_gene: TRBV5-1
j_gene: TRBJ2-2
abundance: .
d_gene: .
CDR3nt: TGCGCCAGCAGCTTGGGAGCAGGGTCAACCGGGGAGCTGTTTTTT
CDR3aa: CASSLGAGSTGELFF

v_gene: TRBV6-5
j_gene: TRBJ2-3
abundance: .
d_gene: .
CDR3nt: TGTGCCAGCAGTTACGCCGTTTGGACAACAGATACGCAGTATTTT
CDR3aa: CASSYAVWTTDTQYF

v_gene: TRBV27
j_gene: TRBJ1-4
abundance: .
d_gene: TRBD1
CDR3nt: TGTGCCAGCCATAGGACAGGGAGGAATGAAAAACTGTTTTTT
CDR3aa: CASHRTGRNEKLFF

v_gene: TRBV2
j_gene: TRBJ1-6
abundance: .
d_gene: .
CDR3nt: TGTGCCAGCAGTGAAGTTCAGGGAAAATCACCCCTCCACTTT
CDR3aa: CASSEVQGKSPLHF

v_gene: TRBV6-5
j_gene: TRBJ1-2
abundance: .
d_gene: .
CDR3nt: TGTGCCAGCAGTTACTCGATTTGGGGGCCGGCGAGAGGCTACACCTTC
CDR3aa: CASSYSIWGPARGYTF

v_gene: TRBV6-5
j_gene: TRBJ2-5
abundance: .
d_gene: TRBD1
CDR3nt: TGTGCCACCCGGACAGGGCCCCTCCAAGAGACCCAGTACTTC
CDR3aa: CATRTGPLQETQYF

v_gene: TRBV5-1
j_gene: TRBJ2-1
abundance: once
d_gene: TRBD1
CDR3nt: TGCGCCAGCAGCTTGGCTTGGACAGGATCGGGCAATGAGCAGTTCTTC
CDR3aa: CASSLAWTGSGNEQFF

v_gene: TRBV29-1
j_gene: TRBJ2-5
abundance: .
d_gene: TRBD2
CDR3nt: TGCAGCGTTGAGTCGGGAACTAGCGGGGGGGCGGTCCAAGAGACCCAGTACTTC
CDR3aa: CSVESGTSGGAVQETQYF

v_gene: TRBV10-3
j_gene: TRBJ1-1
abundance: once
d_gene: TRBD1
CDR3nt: TGTGCCATCAGTGGACAGGGGGACACTGAAGCTTTCTTT
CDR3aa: CAISGQGDTEAFF

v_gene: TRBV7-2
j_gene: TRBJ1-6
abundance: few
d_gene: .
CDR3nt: TGTGCCAGCAGCTTTCCATCTTCACCCCTCCACTTT
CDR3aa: CASSFPSSPLHF

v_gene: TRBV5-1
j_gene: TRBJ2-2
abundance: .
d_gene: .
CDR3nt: TGCGCCAGCAGCTCCTCTCAGGGAGGCACCGGGGAGCTGTTTTTT
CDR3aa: CASSSSQGGTGELFF

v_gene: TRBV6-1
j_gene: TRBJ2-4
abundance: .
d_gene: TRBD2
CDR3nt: TGTGCCAGCAGTGAAGTCTCGCGAAGCCTAGCGGGGGAGATAGCCAAAAACATTCAGTACTTC
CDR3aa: CASSEVSRSLAGEIAKNIQYF

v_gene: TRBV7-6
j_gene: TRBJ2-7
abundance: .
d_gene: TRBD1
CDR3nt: TGTGCCAGCAGCTTCGGTTCCAAAGACTACAGGGGGTACTTATACGAGCAGTACTTC
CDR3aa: CASSFGSKDYRGYLYEQYF